This section outlines one T cell receptor beta chain sequence together with its context. What it binds is unknown. This sample is part of a study of T cells expressing NK-cell markers. Whole-study findings and limits: In four donors, these clonotypes also led the CD3+CD56-NKG2C+ fraction. Expanded NKG2C+ T cell clones were not confirmed as HCMV-specific.

The germline CDR1 and CDR2 sequences are LGHNA and YSLEER. The CDR3 loop spans 15 amino acids. TCRdb derives one entry per CDR3 protein from the 5' RACE reads, leaving out DNA. The sample table sets out some 110,000 distinct CDR3 sequences. Sequencing input: blood T cells: a sorted CD56 or NKG2C T cell subset, CD4+ or CD8+ T cells, or bulk PBMC T cells (not recorded which). The receptor was derived from a woman between 18 and 75 years old in good health. The rearrangement joins TRBV4-3 to TRBJ2-7; the D gene TCRdb calls, TRBD2, cannot be checked with no DNA. The chain's CDR3 is CASSQAEGYSYEQYF.